This TCR beta chain derives from a study of blood T cell repertoires in COVID-19. Looking at the study overall: Samples representing acute and convalescent COVID-19 were sourced from the United States, Italy and Spain. PBMCs, B-cell-depleted T cells, or T cells provided the cDNA or gDNA that made up the material.

Per the study methods: Amplification of reference gene primers provided the estimated nucleated cell counts. Assay: immunoSEQ multiplex PCR; the TCRdb copy retains only in-frame clones and omits some. The V and J calls and clone size were taken over from that table, and D and trimming were inferred from the DNA. Here the sample spans about 120,000 clones, about 79% being singletons. This CDR3 has 14 amino acids. With 3 bases removed from V and 4 bases from J, the gap between germline ends came to 13 bases. Germline V gene data show CDR1 as SGDLS and CDR2 as YYNGEE. This receptor was taken from a woman in her seventies with acute or convalescent COVID-19. The sample was peripheral blood. The chain has TRBV9 and TRBJ1-2; a possible D gene is TRBD1 (6 bases). This chain's CDR3 is CASSARLTGYGYTF. DNA of the CDR3: TGTGCCAGCAGCGCCCGGCTGACAGGCTATGGCTACACCTTC. The entire variable domain, with the rest obtained from reference TRBV9 and TRBJ1-2, is as follows: DSGVTQTPKHLITATGQRVTLRCSPRSGDLSVYWYQQSLDQGLQFLIQYYNGEERAKGNILERFSAQQFPDLHSELNLSSLELGDSALYFCASSARLTGYGYTFGSGTRLTVV.